What follows is one TCR beta chain and its context. The antigen is unknown. Researchers ran the PCR with 60 Vbeta and 13 Jbeta primers. Profiling relied on immunoSEQ multiplex PCR, and the TCRdb table lists in-frame clones only, not all of them. This sample contains 150,000 to 200,000 clones. V was shortened by 2 bases and J by 5 bases, with 12 bases between the two germline ends. The CDR3 consists of 14 residues. Germline lookup yields CDR1 MNHEY and CDR2 SVGAGI. These data originate in a study of cytomegalovirus exposure and HLA in healthy donors. Notes on the study in general: In an earlier analysis, productive rearrangement rates for most beta V segments clustered near 87% or 30%. Associated with HLA alleles at 0.05 false discovery rate in a later analysis were some 16,000 TCR beta sequences. Whilst most TCR sequences proved rare, a subset of public TCRs occurred across many donors. The study designated about 160 TCR beta chains cytomegalovirus-associated.

V gene TRBV6-5 combines with J gene TRBJ1-2, with D tentatively TRBD1 (6 bases). Sequencing was done on a sample of PBMCs. The sequence derives from a young man in good health and CMV-seronegative. In nucleotides, the CDR3 is TGTGCCAGCAGTTACGGGAGGGGGGGGTATGGCTACACCTTC. This encodes CASSYGRGGYGYTF.